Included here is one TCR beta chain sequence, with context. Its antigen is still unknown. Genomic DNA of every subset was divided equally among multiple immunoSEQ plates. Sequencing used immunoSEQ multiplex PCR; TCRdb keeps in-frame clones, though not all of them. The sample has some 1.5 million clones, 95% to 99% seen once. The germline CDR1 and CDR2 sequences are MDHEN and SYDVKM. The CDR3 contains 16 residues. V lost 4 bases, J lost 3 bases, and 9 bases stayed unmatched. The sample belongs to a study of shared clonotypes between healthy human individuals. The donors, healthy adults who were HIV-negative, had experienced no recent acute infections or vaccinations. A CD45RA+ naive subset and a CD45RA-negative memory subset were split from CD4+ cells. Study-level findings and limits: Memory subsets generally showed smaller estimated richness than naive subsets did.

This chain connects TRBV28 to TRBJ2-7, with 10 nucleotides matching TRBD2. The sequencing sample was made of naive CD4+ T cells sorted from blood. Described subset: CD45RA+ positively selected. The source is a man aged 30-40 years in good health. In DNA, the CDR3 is TGTGCCAGCAGTTCCCGAGCAGCGGGGGGGGACTACGAGCAGTACTTC. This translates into CASSSRAAGGDYEQYF.